This T cell receptor beta chain was captured by sequencing in a study of blood T cell repertoires in COVID-19. Overall study: T cells, B-cell-depleted T cells, or PBMCs supplied cDNA or gDNA.

The protocol was immunoSEQ multiplex PCR, while the TCRdb copy is restricted to in-frame clones and leaves out a portion. The sample holds 140,000 to 150,000 clones, roughly 88% seen once. CDR3 length equals 15 residues. Germline V gene lookup returns CDR1 SGHTA and CDR2 FQGTGA. Trimming took off 4 bases at V and 4 bases at J, with 14 bases between the two ends. What was sequenced was peripheral blood. V is TRBV7-3 and J is TRBJ2-1; possibly TRBD2 for D (6 bases). The TCR was taken from a woman aged 45-59 years with acute or convalescent COVID-19. The CDR3 loop is CASSSGGDGYNEQFF. The CDR3 nucleotides read TGTGCCAGCAGCTCAGGCGGGGACGGTTACAATGAGCAGTTCTTC.